This T cell receptor (beta chain) stems from a study of prognosis after radiotherapy for stage I lung cancer. Findings of the study overall: Lower post-radiation Shannon entropy was seen in patients who went on to develop distant metastases.

Blood, about 6 milliliters, was collected at each of two time points. V lost 6 bases, J lost 9 bases, and 19 bases lay in between. The germline V gene encodes CDR1 SGHRS and CDR2 YFSETQ. This CDR3 region has 14 residues. Notes on this clonotype: Its antigen remains unidentified. Given the absence of the conserved phenylalanine or tryptophan at the CDR3 end, a read error is likely.

It was by two-round multiplex PCR that TCR beta CDR3 was amplified from genomic DNA. Gene-specific TRBV and TRBJ primers were used in PCR round one. A second round of PCR was carried out using universal primers. TCRdb analysed the multiplex PCR reads with MiXCR anew, one entry per CDR3 protein. The profile covers around 29,000 distinct CDR3 sequences, with roughly 46% appearing a single time and 15% taken by the ten largest. The receptor was derived from a donor aged 50 or older with non-small cell lung cancer. The sequences come from PBMCs, collected before or after stereotactic body radiation therapy (not recorded which). The chain has TRBV5-1 and TRBJ2-1; D might be TRBD1 (6 bases). CDR3 loop: CASTDTGQHGEQFL. DNA of the CDR3: TGCGCCAGCACCGATACCGGACAGCACGGTGAGCAGTTCTTA.